The rows below give T cell receptor beta chains drawn from one sample of a study of monozygotic twins with inflammatory bowel disease. With the 5' RACE reads reprocessed, TCRdb shows one record per CDR3 protein and no DNA. Its listing shows about 380,000 distinct CDR3 sequences. The material sequenced was blood. Every receptor here comes from a human donor with ulcerative colitis or Crohn's disease, or a healthy co-twin of an affected twin (not recorded which). Each CDR3 is given with its conserved first and last residue. Fields, in order: J gene, V gene, CDR3 protein.

TRBJ1-6 TRBV13 CASSLGRRSSPLHF
TRBJ2-2 TRBV5-1 CASSLLADTGELFF
TRBJ1-1 TRBV7-8 CASSLAPDSLMNTEAFF
TRBJ2-2 TRBV6-1 CASSALAGGSNTGELFF
TRBJ2-3 TRBV11-2 CASSLDLSTSGRPDTQYF
TRBJ1-5 TRBV6-2/TRBV6-3 CASSYDQGGPLNQPQHF
TRBJ2-3 TRBV6-1 CASSAPTSGGDQYF
TRBJ1-5 TRBV12-3/TRBV12-4 CASRTGGLQPQHF
TRBJ1-5 TRBV6-1 CASRDNVGQYQPQHF
TRBJ2-7 TRBV3-1 CASSQGLPYEQYF
TRBJ2-3 TRBV6-2/TRBV6-3 CASSYKSRGTDTQYF
TRBJ1-3 TRBV4-1 CASSQPAFFSGNTIYF
TRBJ2-5 TRBV7-2 CASSLAGSGQETQYF
TRBJ2-2 TRBV20-1 CSARERITGKLFF
TRBJ2-3 TRBV7-8 CASSLVRGGSTDTQYF
TRBJ1-1 TRBV20-1 CSGQREDTEAFF
TRBJ2-1 TRBV5-1 CASSPGLGSQNEQFF
TRBJ1-4 TRBV15 CATSYAVGQGNEKLFF
TRBJ2-1 TRBV7-2 CASSLARQDRTYYNEQFF
TRBJ1-1 TRBV5-1 CASSVTGKVTEAFF
TRBJ1-1 TRBV5-1 CASSLGDTRNTEAFF
TRBJ2-1 TRBV5-1 CASSLVRLVRADEQFF
TRBJ2-7 TRBV6-2/TRBV6-3 CASSYQGWSSEQYF
TRBJ2-7 TRBV7-9 CASSPGDGRYYEQYF
TRBJ2-5 TRBV5-6 CASSWDFQETQYF
TRBJ2-7 TRBV4-3 CASSLRAGTSPVGEQYF
TRBJ2-7 TRBV2 CASSASGATTYEQYF
TRBJ1-2 TRBV12-3/TRBV12-4 CASSLALQVPNYGYTF
TRBJ1-1 TRBV12-3/TRBV12-4 CASSPLTEVAFF
TRBJ2-2 TRBV20-1 CSVPGTGGDTGELFF
TRBJ2-1 TRBV5-1 CASSPPSSYNEQFF
TRBJ2-7 TRBV28 CASSSAQGALFYEQYF
TRBJ2-1 TRBV12-3/TRBV12-4 CASIPLAGAYNEQFF
TRBJ2-1 TRBV30 CAWRGLAVYNEQFF
TRBJ2-7 TRBV10-3 CAISARAATAYEQYF
TRBJ2-7 TRBV2 CASSSDRYSYEQYF
TRBJ2-6 TRBV5-1 CASSLAWRGSGANVLTF
TRBJ1-1 TRBV10-3 CAISGQGRNTEAFF
TRBJ1-3 TRBV15 CATSRGVWFAGNTIYF
TRBJ1-6 TRBV5-1 CASSLGDTSSPLHF
TRBJ2-3 TRBV20-1 CSAEPFGTDTQYF
TRBJ2-3 TRBV7-8 CASSLAEQGGGYF
TRBJ2-7 TRBV4-3 CASSYIQGTNEQYF
TRBJ1-2 TRBV10-2 CASSEPGTANYGYTF
TRBJ1-5 TRBV15 CATSRDGQGAGQPQHF